This TCR beta chain was captured by sequencing in a study of blood T cell repertoires in COVID-19. Across the whole study: From T cells, B-cell-depleted T cells, or PBMCs came the material, which was cDNA or gDNA.

The CDR3 spans 18 residues. V gave up 4 bases and J gave up 0 bases; unmatched junction bases: 13. Germline V gives CDR1 SGHDN, CDR2 FVKESK. Assay used: immunoSEQ multiplex PCR; TCRdb lists only in-frame clones, some missing. Of 250,000 to 300,000 clones listed, around 84% are singletons. This clonotype was obtained from a man in his 60s with acute or convalescent COVID-19. Material for sequencing was peripheral blood. The chain is built from TRBV14 and TRBJ1-2; 8 nucleotides align to TRBD1. This CDR3 is CASSLTTGEGSANYGYTF. The CDR3 DNA is TGTGCCAGCAGCCTGACGACAGGGGAGGGTTCAGCTAACTATGGCTACACCTTC.